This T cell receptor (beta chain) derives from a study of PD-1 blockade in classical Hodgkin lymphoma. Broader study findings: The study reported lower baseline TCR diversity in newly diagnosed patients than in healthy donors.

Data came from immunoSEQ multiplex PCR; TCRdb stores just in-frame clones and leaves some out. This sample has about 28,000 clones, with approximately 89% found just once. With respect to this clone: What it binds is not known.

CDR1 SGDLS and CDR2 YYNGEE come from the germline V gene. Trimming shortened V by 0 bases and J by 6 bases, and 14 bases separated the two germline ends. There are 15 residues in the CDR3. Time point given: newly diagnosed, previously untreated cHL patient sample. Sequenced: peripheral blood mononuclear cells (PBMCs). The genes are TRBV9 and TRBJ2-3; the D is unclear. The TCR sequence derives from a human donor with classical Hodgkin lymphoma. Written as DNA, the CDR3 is TGTGCCAGCAGCGTAGCTCTTGTCTTATCGGATACGCAGTATTTT. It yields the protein CASSVALVLSDTQYF.